This T cell receptor beta chain derives from a study of blood T cells in healthy people across ages. A word on this clonotype: Its antigen is unidentified.

A second PCR, run for roughly 7 to 12 cycles, used a sample-barcoded 5' primer plus a J-beta primer mix. Unique molecular identifiers of 12 random nucleotides labeled each cDNA. TCRdb re-called the 5' RACE reads through MiXCR, storing one row per CDR3 protein. The sample lists 450,000 to 600,000 distinct CDR3 sequences, about 27% occurring once. The study, taken as a whole, reports: Changes in expanded clonotypes were possibly confounded, as the CMV status of donors was unknown. Greater diversity and more naive CD4+ cells were seen in long-lived donors than in aged donors.

Germline V gene sequence: CDR1 SGDLS, CDR2 YYNGEE. V shed 4 bases and J 2 bases; nucleotides not matched to a gene: 13. The CDR3 is made up of 17 amino acids. The same sample was also studied in work on T cells of mothers and their children. That study reports: Every microgram of extracted RNA entered cDNA synthesis, roughly 1.5 ug per 15 ul.

Sequenced material: blood. This clonotype was obtained from a boy aged 2 to 10 in good health. The J gene is TRBJ2-7, the V gene TRBV9; TRBD2 matches 9 bases. The DNA of the CDR3 is TGTGCCAGCAGCCACAGCCAGGGGCCTAGCGGGACCTACGAGCAGTACTTC. Protein: CASSHSQGPSGTYEQYF.